The source of this TCR beta chain is a study of T cell repertoires and HLA-DP antigens. As for the study in general: CD4+ T cells were cocultured with HeLa cells expressing HLA-DP. DNA input averaged roughly 230 ng in sorted CD137+CD4+ and roughly 1.2 ug in pre-culture CD4+.

Whole-study results and caveats: Average cumulative frequency of previously undetected clones was just over 35% against one allele and roughly 47% against the other. A non-physiological HeLa system presented antigen to total CD4+ responders.

The CDR3 has 15 residues. Looked up from germline, CDR1 is SNHLY and CDR2 is FYNNEI. Trimming at V came to 7 bases and at J to 9 bases, leaving 12 bases not matched to a gene. As for this clone: Its antigen is currently unknown.

TCRdb's copy holds only in-frame clones and misses some; the assay was immunoSEQ multiplex PCR. The sample yields about 89,000 clones, about 89% seen once. Sequencing was performed on CD4+ T cells from PBMCs. The chain joins TRBV2 to TRBJ2-1; 10 bases agree with TRBD2. This clonotype was obtained from a man in his fifties or sixties in good health and CMV-seronegative. In nucleotides, the CDR3 is TGTGCCAGCACCCCCAGCGGGGGGGTTGATGGTGAGCAGTTCTTC. Amino acid sequence: CASTPSGGVDGEQFF.